This TCR beta chain was profiled in a study of graft-versus-host responses after intestinal transplantation. With regard to this clone: Antigen unknown.

Germline CDR1 SQVTM, CDR2 ANQGSEA. The CDR3 has 15 residues. The V and J ends lost 0 bases and 6 bases respectively, with 18 bases between them. The table came from immunoSEQ multiplex PCR; TCRdb's copy has only in-frame clones and leaves some out. There are some 90,000 clones in the sample; more than 90% occur only once, and less than 0.4% lies in the top ten. This sample comprised unstimulated CD4+ T cells sorted from spleen or lymph node cells, obtained before intestinal transplant. The receptor was isolated from a human donor who received an intestinal transplant. The chain carries TRBV29-1 and TRBJ2-7; no reliable D call. Written as DNA, the CDR3 is TGCAGCGTTGAAGATCGGGCACTGGGTCTTAGCGAGCAGTACTTC. Protein product: CSVEDRALGLSEQYF.